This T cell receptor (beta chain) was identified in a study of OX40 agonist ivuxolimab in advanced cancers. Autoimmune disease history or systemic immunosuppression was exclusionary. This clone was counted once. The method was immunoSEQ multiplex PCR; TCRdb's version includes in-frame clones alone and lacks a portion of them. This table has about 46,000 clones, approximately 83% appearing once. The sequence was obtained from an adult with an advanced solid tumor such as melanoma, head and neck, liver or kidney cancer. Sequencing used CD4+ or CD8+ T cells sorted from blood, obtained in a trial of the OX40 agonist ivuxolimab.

The CDR3 DNA is TGCGCCAGCAGCTTGGGCCCGCCCGCTGAAGCTTTCTTT. Translating gives CASSLGPPAEAFF. The chain links TRBV5-1 to TRBJ1-1; D unresolved. Germline CDR1 SGHRS, CDR2 YFSETQ. This CDR3 is 13 amino acids long. V dropped 0 bases and J dropped 6 bases, with 9 bases sitting between them. The full variable domain, completed using reference TRBV5-1 and TRBJ1-1, is KAGVTQTPRYLIKTRGQQVTLSCSPISGHRSVSWYQQTPGQGLQFLFEYFSETQRNKGNFPGRFSGRQFSNSRSEMNVSTLELGDSALYLCASSLGPPAEAFFGQGTRLTVV.